This T cell receptor (beta chain) stems from a study of cytomegalovirus exposure and HLA in healthy donors. This clone has a handful of counts. Its antigen is not identified. Germline V gene lookup returns CDR1 SGHNT and CDR2 YENEEA. Deletions cut 2 bases from V and 1 base from J, with 8 bases between. The CDR3 contains 14 residues. Overall study findings and caveats: In vitro confirmation showed three CMV-associated chains to be CMV antigen specific. Among TCR beta chains, those listed as cytomegalovirus-associated numbered around 160.

The PCR used 60 Vbeta and 13 Jbeta primers. The protocol was immunoSEQ multiplex PCR, while the TCRdb copy is restricted to in-frame clones and leaves out a portion. The sample includes some 190,000 clones, over 60% of them seen just once. The receptor's source is a woman in her twenties or thirties in good health and CMV-seropositive. The chain employs TRBV11-3 and TRBJ1-1; no firm D call. Material for sequencing was PBMCs. The DNA of the CDR3 is TGTGCCAGCAGCTTACGAGGGAGGAACACTGAAGCTTTCTTT. This translates into CASSLRGRNTEAFF.